The 5 T cell receptor beta chains presented below share a single source sample, sequenced in a study of shared clonotypes between healthy human individuals. Repertoires were generated with immunoSEQ multiplex PCR, while TCRdb's copy carries only in-frame clones and drops some. Seen here are over 2 million clones, less than 95% observed once, and the top ten hold roughly 1.1%. Positively selected for CCR7, the CD45RO-negative cells used as naive CD8 cells excluded terminally differentiated effector memory CD45RA+ cells. The sequenced material came from naive CD8+ T cells sorted from blood. The receptors stem from a man aged 18 to 30 in good health.

This clone has a handful of counts. Other DNA sequences within the sample encode an identical CDR3. V and J are TRBV30 and TRBJ1-5; the D gene is possibly TRBD1 (6 bases). V lost 0 bases and J 4 bases, leaving 7 bases between the germline ends. The CDR3 contains 13 residues. Looked up from germline, CDR1 is GTSNPN and CDR2 is SVGIG (reference sequence). The CDR3 here is CAWSVGGNQPQHF. CDR3 in DNA: TGTGCCTGGAGTGTAGGGGGAAATCAGCCCCAGCATTTT. Full variable domain (remainder filled in from reference TRBV30 and TRBJ1-5): SQTIHQWPATLVQPVGSPLSLECTVEGTSNPNLYWYRQAAGRGLQLLFYSVGIGQISSEVPQNLSASRPQDRQFILSSKKLLLSDSGFYLCAWSVGGNQPQHFGDGTRLSIL.

The rearrangement links TRBV19 to TRBJ2-7; TRBD2 agrees at 8 bases. Unmatched junction bases numbered 9, after V lost 7 bases and J lost 4 bases. The germline gives CDR1 LNHDA, CDR2 SQIVND (reference sequence). This CDR3 region has 14 residues. DNA for the CDR3: TGTGCCAGTAATGTAAGCGGGAGAGGTTACGAGCAGTACTTC. Translating it yields CASNVSGRGYEQYF.

As to this clone: The junction shows a germline mismatch at one end, possibly a read error. For the CDR3, the DNA is TGTGCTAGCAGCTTATTATCTCCTGGGGAGCTGTTTTTT. It specifies CASSLLSPGELFF. V usage is TRBV7-7 and J usage is TRBJ2-2; no clear D. Germline loops: CDR1 SSHAT, CDR2 FNYEAQ (reference sequence). The CDR3 loop spans 13 amino acids.

As concerns this clone: Additional DNA sequences in this sample encode the identical CDR3. The chain carries TRBV13 and TRBJ2-7; D unresolved. Trimming pared 5 bases from V and 0 bases from J, leaving 8 bases between. The germline CDR1 and CDR2 sequences are PRHDT and FYEKMQ (reference sequence). The CDR3 extends over 13 amino acids. Here the CDR3 DNA reads TGTGCCAGCAGCCCACTGAGCTCCTACGAGCAGTACTTC. Protein product: CASSPLSSYEQYF.

V gene TRBV4-1 combines with J gene TRBJ2-5; 8 bases align to TRBD1. This CDR3 region has 15 residues. V was clipped by 4 bases and J by 4 bases; unmatched bases: 8. The germline gives CDR1 MGHRA, CDR2 YSYEKL. CDR3 protein: CASSPLPGQGETQYF. CDR3 coding DNA: TGCGCCAGCAGCCCTTTACCCGGACAGGGAGAGACCCAGTACTTC.